The 3 T cell receptor beta chains below come from one sample, sequenced in a study of blood T cell repertoires in COVID-19. The protocol was immunoSEQ multiplex PCR, while the TCRdb copy is restricted to in-frame clones and leaves out a portion. Of some 460,000 clones in the sample, around 90% were seen once. The sequencing sample was made of PBMCs or T cells enriched from blood (not recorded which). The origin of the receptors is a woman aged 18-29 years who had recovered from COVID-19.

This clone occurred once. The V and J genes are TRBV19 and TRBJ1-5, with D possibly being TRBD1 (6 bases). V dropped 5 bases and J dropped 7 bases, with 12 bases sitting between them. In germline, CDR1 is LNHDA, CDR2 SQIVND (reference sequence). The CDR3 length is 13 residues. This chain's CDR3 is CASSPQGDQPQHF. The CDR3 DNA follows: TGTGCCAGTAGTCCACAGGGAGACCAGCCCCAGCATTTT.

The rearrangement uses TRBV28 and TRBJ1-4, with TRBD1 as a possible D gene (5 bases). The CDR3 covers 15 residues. Germline V gene lookup returns CDR1 MDHEN and CDR2 SYDVKM. The V and J ends lost 6 bases and 1 base respectively, with 12 bases between them. The CDR3 spells CASSPPGGTNEKLFF. The CDR3 region has the DNA TGTGCCAGCAGCCCACCGGGGGGAACTAATGAAAAACTGTTTTTT.

The sample holds one count of this clone. The chain couples TRBV5-4 to TRBJ2-6; D is uncertain. Germline CDR1 is SGHNT and CDR2 is YYREEE (reference sequence). V shed 3 bases and J shed 3 bases, with 10 bases lying between them. CDR3 length equals 15 residues. The CDR3 region is CASSSQNVGANVLTF. The CDR3 nucleotides are TGTGCCAGCAGCTCCCAAAATGTTGGGGCCAACGTCCTGACTTTC.